The 28 T cell receptor beta chains below come from one sample, sequenced in a study of blood T cell repertoires in COVID-19. Repertoires were generated with immunoSEQ multiplex PCR, while TCRdb's copy carries only in-frame clones and drops some. The data show approximately 150,000 clones, with about 85% seen just once and 0.8% to 1.2% held by the top ten. The sample consisted of peripheral blood. These receptor sequences come from a man between 40 and 49 years old with acute or convalescent COVID-19.

The genes are TRBV7-3 and TRBJ2-3; TRBD1 aligns across 9 bases. V shed 5 bases and J 4 bases; nucleotides not matched to a gene: 7. Germline V gives CDR1 SGHTA, CDR2 FQGTGA. The CDR3 consists of 15 residues. CDR3 sequence (DNA): TGTGCCAGCAGCCCGGGGGACAGGGTATCAGATACGCAGTATTTT. As protein: CASSPGDRVSDTQYF.

This chain connects TRBV6-1 to TRBJ1-4, with TRBD1 matching 10 bases. Germline values: CDR1 MNHNS, CDR2 SASEGT. The CDR3 consists of 15 residues. The V gene end was trimmed by 6 bases and the J gene end by 0 bases; junction bases not matched to a gene: 1. For the CDR3, the DNA is TGTGCCAGCAGGGACAGGGGGGCAACTAATGAAAAACTGTTTTTT. Amino acid sequence: CASRDRGATNEKLFF.

This clone has more than one count but fewer than ten. The rearrangement uses TRBV30 and TRBJ1-1; maybe TRBD1 (5 bases). Trimming cost V 0 bases and J 4 bases, with 15 bases left between them. CDR1 GTSNPN and CDR2 SVGIG come from the germline V gene (reference sequence). The CDR3 spans 15 residues. The CDR3 protein is CAWSVVRRGGTEAFF. The DNA of the CDR3 is TGTGCCTGGAGTGTAGTTCGCCGGGGGGGCACTGAAGCTTTCTTT. The whole variable domain, remainder taken from reference TRBV30 and TRBJ1-1, is SQTIHQWPATLVQPVGSPLSLECTVEGTSNPNLYWYRQAAGRGLQLLFYSVGIGQISSEVPQNLSASRPQDRQFILSSKKLLLSDSGFYLCAWSVVRRGGTEAFFGQGTRLTVV.

The V gene is TRBV5-1, the J gene TRBJ1-1; 7 bases map to TRBD1. Unmatched junction bases numbered 7, after V lost 0 bases and J lost 5 bases. Germline loops: CDR1 SGHRS, CDR2 YFSETQ. The CDR3 contains 15 residues. The CDR3, as DNA: TGCGCCAGCAGCTTGGTCGGGACAGTTCATACTGAAGCTTTCTTT. The encoded protein is CASSLVGTVHTEAFF.

The rearrangement links TRBV27 to TRBJ2-1, with a tentative D call TRBD1 (5 bases). This CDR3 is built from 15 residues. Germline-derived CDR1 and CDR2 are MNHEY and SMNVEV (reference sequence). V was shortened by 6 bases and J by 5 bases, with 17 bases between the two germline ends. The CDR3: CASSVMSAQDNEQFF. The CDR3 region has the DNA TGTGCCAGCAGCGTTATGAGTGCACAGGACAATGAGCAGTTCTTC.

The sample holds one count of this clone. The chain employs TRBV12-3 or TRBV12-4 and TRBJ1-6, with a possible D match to TRBD1 (5 bases). Trimming removed 6 bases from V and 9 bases from J, with 12 bases in between. This CDR3 is built from 13 residues. The CDR3: CASRRQGGSPLHF. The DNA of the CDR3 is TGTGCCAGCAGGCGTCAGGGAGGTTCACCCCTCCACTTT.

The gene calls are TRBV6-5 and TRBJ1-2; unclear D gene. Germline V gene data show CDR1 as MNHEY and CDR2 as SVGAGI. The CDR3 contains 15 residues. Trimming stripped 0 bases from V and 2 bases from J, with 10 bases between. In nucleotides, the CDR3 is TGTGCCAGCAGTTACTCCGAAACAGAGAACTATGGCTACACCTTC. Protein: CASSYSETENYGYTF.

The chain is built from TRBV5-1 and TRBJ2-1, with a possible D match to TRBD1 (6 bases). Per the germline V gene, CDR1 is SGHRS and CDR2 is YFSETQ. Trimming removed 0 bases from V and 8 bases from J, with 12 bases in between. The CDR3 covers 14 residues. CDR3 nucleotide sequence: TGCGCCAGCAGCTTGGACAGGGAGAGAGATGAGCAGTTCTTC. Encoded protein: CASSLDRERDEQFF.

The rearrangement joins TRBV7-2 to TRBJ1-1; weak D call: TRBD1 (5 bases). Trimming stripped 4 bases from V and 1 base from J, with 10 bases between. In germline, CDR1 is SGHTA, CDR2 FQGNSA. CDR3 size: 14 residues. As DNA, the CDR3 is TGTGCCAGCAGCTCGGGGGAAAAGAACACTGAAGCTTTCTTT. Its translation is CASSSGEKNTEAFF.

The CDR3 is CASSLDSYGYTF. The DNA for the CDR3 is TGCGCCAGCAGCTTGGACAGCTATGGCTACACCTTC. The chain has TRBV5-1 and TRBJ1-2; D remains ambiguous. This CDR3 is 12 amino acids long. V shed 0 bases and J shed 4 bases, with 4 bases lying between them. Germline V lookup: CDR1 SGHRS, CDR2 YFSETQ.

The chain uses TRBV9 and TRBJ2-5; TRBD1 matches at 8 bases. CDR3 length equals 15 residues. The trim removed 4 bases at V and 5 bases at J, leaving 10 bases unmatched. The V gene's germline CDR1 is SGDLS and CDR2 YYNGEE. CDR3 sequence (DNA): TGTGCCAGCAGCCTCAGACAGGGGCCCCTCGAGACCCAGTACTTC. Protein sequence: CASSLRQGPLETQYF.

The chain couples TRBV5-1 to TRBJ1-1; D is possibly TRBD1 (5 bases). The V gene's germline CDR1 is SGHRS and CDR2 YFSETQ. The CDR3 runs 14 residues. V lost 4 bases and J 5 bases, leaving 15 bases between the germline ends. The CDR3 spells CASSTRHGGTEAFF. The CDR3 nucleotides are TGCGCCAGCAGCACTCGTCACGGGGGGACTGAAGCTTTCTTT.

The chain links TRBV7-6 to TRBJ2-6; 9 bases map to TRBD1. Unmatched junction bases numbered 11, after V lost 1 base and J lost 1 base. This CDR3 region has 20 residues. Per germline, CDR1 SGHVS and CDR2 FNYEAQ. The CDR3 sequence is CASSLVGGQGKMSGANVLTF. CDR3 nucleotide sequence: TGTGCCAGCAGCTTAGTAGGGGGACAGGGAAAGATGTCTGGGGCCAACGTCCTGACTTTC. The full variable domain, with the rest looked up from reference TRBV7-6 and TRBJ2-6, is GAGVSQSPRYKVTKRGQDVALRCDPISGHVSLYWYRQALGQGPEFLTYFNYEAQQDKSGLPNDRFSAERPEGSISTLTIQRTEQRDSAMYRCASSLVGGQGKMSGANVLTFGAGSRLTVL.

The CDR3 here is CASSLAGAIDTQYF. CDR3 sequence (DNA): TGTGCCAGCAGTTTGGCGGGGGCGATAGATACGCAGTATTTT. The genes are TRBV28 and TRBJ2-3; D possibly corresponds to TRBD2 (7 bases). The germline V and J ends were trimmed by 3 bases and 5 bases, with 12 bases remaining between them. CDR1 is MDHEN and CDR2 is SYDVKM in the germline V gene. The CDR3 is made up of 14 amino acids.

The rearrangement uses TRBV5-1 and TRBJ2-2, with 12 nucleotides matching TRBD2. The CDR3 totals 17 residues. The germline V gene has CDR1 SGHRS and CDR2 YFSETQ. The trim removed 6 bases at V and 0 bases at J, leaving 6 bases unmatched. CDR3 amino acids: CASTYGLAGTNTGELFF. The CDR3 coding sequence is TGCGCCAGCACCTACGGACTAGCGGGGACGAACACCGGGGAGCTGTTTTTT.

This clone was detected a few times. The chain couples TRBV29-1 to TRBJ1-2; possible D gene TRBD1, 5 bases. With 7 bases removed from V and 0 bases from J, the gap between germline ends came to 12 bases. Germline V gene sequence: CDR1 SQVTM, CDR2 ANQGSEA. The CDR3 totals 13 residues. CDR3 sequence: CSARGAANYGYTF. The CDR3 DNA reads TGCAGCGCCCGTGGGGCAGCTAACTATGGCTACACCTTC. Combining the CDR3 with reference TRBV29-1 and TRBJ1-2 gives the whole variable domain SAVISQKPSRDICQRGTSLTIQCQVDSQVTMMFWYRQQPGQSLTLIATANQGSEATYESGFVIDKFPISRPNLTFSTLTVSNMSPEDSSIYLCSARGAANYGYTFGSGTRLTVV.

J is TRBJ2-7 and V is TRBV7-2; 11 bases align to TRBD2. CDR1 and CDR2 (germline): SGHTA, FQGNSA. V was pared by 1 base and J by 1 base, with 9 bases of the junction left unmatched. The length of the CDR3 is 18 residues. For the CDR3, the DNA is TGTGCCAGCAGCTTAGTAAGTCGCCTAGCGGGGGGATCCTACGAGCAGTACTTC. It codes for CASSLVSRLAGGSYEQYF.

The rearrangement links TRBV18 to TRBJ2-2, with D perhaps matching TRBD1 (5 bases). There are 14 residues in the CDR3. Trimming took off 3 bases at V and 2 bases at J, with 7 bases between the two ends. Germline CDR1 KGHSH, CDR2 LQKENI. The CDR3 protein is CASSPDKNTGELFF. CDR3 DNA: TGTGCCAGCTCACCGGACAAAAACACCGGGGAGCTGTTTTTT. Filled out from reference TRBV18 and TRBJ2-2, the complete variable domain reads NAGVMQNPRHLVRRRGQEARLRCSPMKGHSHVYWYRQLPEEGLKFMVYLQKENIIDESGMPKERFSAEFPKEGPSILRIQQVVRGDSAAYFCASSPDKNTGELFFGEGSRLTVL.

The genes are TRBV11-2 and TRBJ1-1, with D possibly matching TRBD1 (6 bases). Germline V gene sequence: CDR1 SGHAT, CDR2 FQNNGV. The V end was cut by 0 bases, the J end by 1 base, with 9 bases between. The CDR3 totals 15 residues. Here the CDR3 reads CASSLERTANTEAFF. In DNA form, the CDR3 reads TGTGCCAGCAGCTTAGAGAGGACAGCGAACACTGAAGCTTTCTTT.

The rearrangement joins TRBV24-1 to TRBJ1-5; 8 nucleotides line up with TRBD1. Per germline, CDR1 KGHDR and CDR2 SFDVKD. The CDR3 covers 17 residues. Trimming cost V 0 bases and J 4 bases; bases outside gene matches: 7. Here the CDR3 reads CATSDLGGDRRNQPQHF. The CDR3 bases are TGTGCCACCAGTGATTTGGGGGGGGACAGGAGGAATCAGCCCCAGCATTTT.

This rearrangement joins TRBV5-1 to TRBJ2-7, with TRBD2 matching over 11 bases. With V trimmed by 6 bases and J by 0 bases, 17 bases remained unmatched. The CDR3 contains 19 residues. Germline V CDR1 and CDR2: SGHRS, YFSETQ. The CDR3 is CASKITELAGASVSYEQYF. The CDR3 bases are TGCGCCAGCAAGATCACCGAACTAGCGGGGGCCTCAGTCTCCTACGAGCAGTACTTC.

This clone was recorded once. This chain links TRBV30 with TRBJ1-1; D unclear. This CDR3 region has 11 residues. The ends were cut back, 5 bases at V and 8 bases at J, with 12 bases in the middle. Germline V gene lookup returns CDR1 GTSNPN and CDR2 SVGIG (reference sequence). CDR3 nucleotides: TGTGCCTGGGCCAGACACTCGGAAGCTTTCTTT. It specifies CAWARHSEAFF.

The chain links TRBV4-3 to TRBJ1-4; TRBD1 is a possible D gene (5 bases). Germline CDR1 and CDR2: LGHNA and YSLEER. The CDR3 covers 15 residues. The germline V and J ends were trimmed by 0 bases and 8 bases, with 13 bases remaining between them. CDR3 coding DNA: TGCGCCAGCAGCCAAGATCTCAGGGATGGGGAAAAACTGTTTTTT. Protein: CASSQDLRDGEKLFF.

V gene TRBV5-1 combines with J gene TRBJ2-1, with 14 bases identical to TRBD2. Germline CDR1 and CDR2: SGHRS and YFSETQ. The junction had 5 bases not matched to a gene; V was cut back by 4 bases and J by 2 bases. This CDR3 has 17 residues. The DNA for the CDR3 is TGCGCCAGCAGCCCGGGGACTAGCGGGGGCCCCTACAATGAGCAGTTCTTC. Protein product: CASSPGTSGGPYNEQFF.

The chain uses TRBV19 and TRBJ2-7; perhaps TRBD2 as D (5 bases). Germline CDR1 LNHDA, CDR2 SQIVND (reference sequence). Deletions cut 5 bases from V and 0 bases from J, with 8 bases between. This CDR3 spans 13 amino acids. CDR3 in amino acids: CASSETSSYEQYF. The CDR3, as DNA: TGTGCCAGTAGTGAAACTAGCTCCTACGAGCAGTACTTC.

V and J are TRBV5-1 and TRBJ2-3, with 11 bases aligning to TRBD1. Looked up from germline, CDR1 is SGHRS and CDR2 is YFSETQ. V trimming: 3 bases; J trimming: 8 bases; junction bases outside the gene matches: 5. The CDR3 loop spans 14 amino acids. The CDR3 DNA follows: TGCGCCAGCAGCTGGACAGGGGGCTGGGGTACGCAGTATTTT. Its protein is CASSWTGGWGTQYF.

The CDR3 DNA is TGTGCCAGCAGTTTATGGGGGTCGCTCGCGGGAAATTCACCCCTCCACTTT. Amino acids: CASSLWGSLAGNSPLHF. This chain joins TRBV27 and TRBJ1-6; tentative D call: TRBD1 (5 bases). The V gene lost 1 base and the J gene lost 7 bases, with 17 bases spanning the gap. This CDR3 contains 17 residues. CDR1 and CDR2 from the germline V gene are MNHEY and SMNVEV (reference sequence).

CDR3 coding DNA: TGTGCCAGCAGCTTATCAACCGGGACAGGTAGGGAAGCTTTCTTT. It codes for CASSLSTGTGREAFF. J is TRBJ1-1 and V is TRBV7-9, with TRBD1 matching over 8 bases. There are 15 residues in the CDR3. The junction had 10 bases not matched to a gene; V was cut back by 2 bases and J by 8 bases. Germline CDR1 is SEHNR and CDR2 is FQNEAQ (reference sequence).